A selection of T cell receptor beta chains follows, all from one sample in a study of blood T cell repertoires in COVID-19. Data came from immunoSEQ multiplex PCR; TCRdb stores just in-frame clones and leaves some out. The sample has around 110,000 clones; approximately 88% are singletons. The sample taken for sequencing was peripheral blood. All receptors derive from a man aged 45-60 years with active or convalescent COVID-19. Each CDR3 is given with its conserved first and last residue. The D gene is left open where the match is weak. For some rows the clone size is stated as once, few or many, or as a class when expanded; others skip it.

clone_size: few; v_call: TRBV27; j_call: TRBJ2-6; d_call: .; cdr3_nt: TGTGCCAGCAGTTTTGGGGGGTATGGGGCCAACGTCCTGACTTTC; cdr3_aa: CASSFGGYGANVLTF
clone_size: .; v_call: TRBV5-6; j_call: TRBJ2-7; d_call: .; cdr3_nt: TGTGCCAGCAGCTTCTGGACAGCCCAAAAGGCCTACGAGCAGTACTTC; cdr3_aa: CASSFWTAQKAYEQYF
clone_size: .; v_call: TRBV2; j_call: TRBJ1-4; d_call: TRBD1; cdr3_nt: TGTGCCAGCAGAGAATTTCCCGGGACAGGGAATGAAAAACTGTTTTTT; cdr3_aa: CASREFPGTGNEKLFF
clone_size: .; v_call: TRBV18; j_call: TRBJ2-1; d_call: .; cdr3_nt: TGTGCCAGCTCACCCGCGGTGAGCTCCTACAATGAGCAGTTCTTC; cdr3_aa: CASSPAVSSYNEQFF
clone_size: .; v_call: TRBV19; j_call: TRBJ1-1; d_call: .; cdr3_nt: TGTGCCAGTAATGCGGGGGGCGGTGAAGCTTTCTTT; cdr3_aa: CASNAGGGEAFF
clone_size: .; v_call: TRBV7-9; j_call: TRBJ1-5; d_call: .; cdr3_nt: TGTGCCAGCAGCTCTAATACGGGCAATCAGCCCCAGCATTTT; cdr3_aa: CASSSNTGNQPQHF
clone_size: .; v_call: TRBV5-1; j_call: TRBJ2-6; d_call: TRBD1; cdr3_nt: TGCGCCAGCAGCTTTAAGGACAGGGGGCTAAGAAGGGCCAACGTCCTGACTTTC; cdr3_aa: CASSFKDRGLRRANVLTF
clone_size: .; v_call: TRBV5-5; j_call: TRBJ1-4; d_call: .; cdr3_nt: TGTGCCAGCAGCTTAGGGAGGGTTGATGAAAAACTGTTTTTT; cdr3_aa: CASSLGRVDEKLFF
clone_size: .; v_call: TRBV28; j_call: TRBJ2-5; d_call: .; cdr3_nt: TGTGCCAGCAGTTTTTTCCGACTACAGGGTCAGGAGACCCAGTACTTC; cdr3_aa: CASSFFRLQGQETQYF
clone_size: .; v_call: TRBV10-3; j_call: TRBJ2-2; d_call: TRBD2; cdr3_nt: TGTGCCATCAGTGAATTAAGTAGCGGGAGGGCCGGGGAGCTGTTTTTT; cdr3_aa: CAISELSSGRAGELFF
clone_size: .; v_call: TRBV21-1; j_call: TRBJ1-5; d_call: .; cdr3_nt: TGTGCCACTGAGGACAGGGGCTGGGTTAGCAATCAGCCCCAGCATTTT; cdr3_aa: CATEDRGWVSNQPQHF
clone_size: .; v_call: TRBV28; j_call: TRBJ1-2; d_call: .; cdr3_nt: TGTGCCAGCAGTTTAAGACTTAGGCGCTACACCTTC; cdr3_aa: CASSLRLRRYTF
clone_size: .; v_call: TRBV21-1; j_call: TRBJ2-1; d_call: .; cdr3_nt: TGTGCCAGCAGCCCTAAGGCGGGCAAAGAGGCCCATGAGCAGTTCTTC; cdr3_aa: CASSPKAGKEAHEQFF
clone_size: .; v_call: TRBV28; j_call: TRBJ2-7; d_call: .; cdr3_nt: TGTGCCAGCATAGAGAGCGGTGACACCTACGAGCAGTACTTC; cdr3_aa: CASIESGDTYEQYF
clone_size: .; v_call: TRBV28; j_call: TRBJ1-4; d_call: .; cdr3_nt: TGTGCCAGCAGTTTAGCACAGGTCGGTAATGAAAAACTGTTTTTT; cdr3_aa: CASSLAQVGNEKLFF
clone_size: .; v_call: TRBV19; j_call: TRBJ2-1; d_call: TRBD2; cdr3_nt: TGTGCCAGTAGTAAACTAGCGAGCAACAATGAGCAGTTCTTC; cdr3_aa: CASSKLASNNEQFF
clone_size: .; v_call: TRBV19; j_call: TRBJ1-5; d_call: TRBD1; cdr3_nt: TGTGCCAGTAGTTCAGTGGGACAGGGGGTAGGAAGCAATCAGCCCCAGCATTTT; cdr3_aa: CASSSVGQGVGSNQPQHF
clone_size: .; v_call: TRBV27; j_call: TRBJ1-2; d_call: .; cdr3_nt: TGTGCCAGCAGGGGTACGAGGCTAAACTATGGCTACACCTTC; cdr3_aa: CASRGTRLNYGYTF
clone_size: .; v_call: TRBV19; j_call: TRBJ2-2; d_call: TRBD1; cdr3_nt: TGTGCCAGTAACCCGGGACAGGGCCTCCCCGGGGAGCTGTTTTTT; cdr3_aa: CASNPGQGLPGELFF
clone_size: .; v_call: TRBV5-1; j_call: TRBJ2-5; d_call: .; cdr3_nt: TGCGCCAGCAGCTTGTTAGGAGGGATTGCGGAGACCCAGTACTTC; cdr3_aa: CASSLLGGIAETQYF
clone_size: .; v_call: TRBV7-6; j_call: TRBJ2-7; d_call: TRBD1; cdr3_nt: TGTGCCAGCAGCTGGGGTCACAGGGGTACAGGCGAGCAGTACTTC; cdr3_aa: CASSWGHRGTGEQYF
clone_size: .; v_call: TRBV28; j_call: TRBJ2-7; d_call: .; cdr3_nt: TGTGCCAGCAGTTCAGGGGACCACGAGCAGTACTTC; cdr3_aa: CASSSGDHEQYF
clone_size: .; v_call: TRBV28; j_call: TRBJ1-4; d_call: .; cdr3_nt: TGTGCCAGCAGTCCCCTGAGGGCAGGTGCAACTAATGAAAAACTGTTTTTT; cdr3_aa: CASSPLRAGATNEKLFF
clone_size: once; v_call: TRBV21-1; j_call: TRBJ2-1; d_call: .; cdr3_nt: TGTGCCAGCAGCAACCCAAACAGGGCCAATGAGCAGTTCTTC; cdr3_aa: CASSNPNRANEQFF
clone_size: .; v_call: TRBV10-2; j_call: TRBJ1-2; d_call: .; cdr3_nt: TGCGCCAGCAGTGAGTCCAGCGGGTTTGGCTACACCTTC; cdr3_aa: CASSESSGFGYTF
clone_size: .; v_call: TRBV19; j_call: TRBJ1-1; d_call: TRBD1; cdr3_nt: TGTGCCAGTAGTCTTTGGACAGGCAGCACTGAAGCTTTCTTT; cdr3_aa: CASSLWTGSTEAFF
clone_size: .; v_call: TRBV30; j_call: TRBJ2-7; d_call: .; cdr3_nt: TGTGCCTGGAGTAGACAATCGAGCTCCTACGAGCAGTACTTC; cdr3_aa: CAWSRQSSSYEQYF
clone_size: many; v_call: TRBV28; j_call: TRBJ1-1; d_call: TRBD1; cdr3_nt: TGTGCCAGCAGTTCAACAGGGGGCGACGCTTTCTTT; cdr3_aa: CASSSTGGDAFF
clone_size: .; v_call: TRBV6-5; j_call: TRBJ1-6; d_call: .; cdr3_nt: TGTGCCAGCAATCCGGACAGCTCTAATTCACCCCTCCACTTT; cdr3_aa: CASNPDSSNSPLHF
clone_size: .; v_call: TRBV27; j_call: TRBJ2-3; d_call: .; cdr3_nt: TGTGCCAGCAGTAGGGGTAGCACAGATACGCAGTATTTT; cdr3_aa: CASSRGSTDTQYF
clone_size: .; v_call: TRBV28; j_call: TRBJ1-4; d_call: .; cdr3_nt: TGTGCCAGCAGAAGGACAAGGACTAATGAAAAACTGTTTTTT; cdr3_aa: CASRRTRTNEKLFF
clone_size: .; v_call: TRBV30; j_call: TRBJ1-6; d_call: .; cdr3_nt: TGTGCCTGGAGTAAGGGGGTTATGAATTCACCCCTCCACTTT; cdr3_aa: CAWSKGVMNSPLHF
clone_size: .; v_call: TRBV7-2; j_call: TRBJ1-5; d_call: .; cdr3_nt: TGTGCCAGCAGCTTAGGCCGGTCGAGGGTTCAGCCCCAGCATTTT; cdr3_aa: CASSLGRSRVQPQHF
clone_size: .; v_call: TRBV6-6; j_call: TRBJ1-1; d_call: .; cdr3_nt: TGTGCCAGCAGCCAGACAGTGGGCCTCACTGAAGCTTTCTTT; cdr3_aa: CASSQTVGLTEAFF
clone_size: .; v_call: TRBV7-2; j_call: TRBJ1-2; d_call: .; cdr3_nt: TGTGCCAGCAGCTCCACTTTAACTAACTATGGCTACACCTTC; cdr3_aa: CASSSTLTNYGYTF
clone_size: .; v_call: TRBV7-8; j_call: TRBJ2-3; d_call: .; cdr3_nt: TGTGCCAGCAGCCCGGGACTCGCCCAGACGCAGTATTTT; cdr3_aa: CASSPGLAQTQYF
clone_size: .; v_call: TRBV4-1; j_call: TRBJ2-1; d_call: TRBD2; cdr3_nt: TGCGCCAGCAGAATCGGGACTAGCGGCTACAATGAGCAGTTCTTC; cdr3_aa: CASRIGTSGYNEQFF